The clone carrying this TCR beta chain came up many times. Its target is not known. Within the library, unique molecular identifiers were attached to each individual cDNA molecule. TCRdb independently ran MiXCR on the RACE reads; one entry per CDR3 protein. The data hold some 400,000 distinct CDR3 sequences, with more than 4.5% observed a single time. The data belong to a study of human T cells and chemical hapten exposure. Study summary: The study sensitized with 2% DPC on a 2 cm by 2 cm patch of upper inner arm skin.

Study conclusions and caveats: Relative to control repertoires, expanded TCRs gave rise to significantly more large CDR3 similarity clusters. TCRs above 1 in 1000 frequency stayed constant with DPC sensitization.

This sample's time point: patch test 1, 2 weeks after DPC sensitization. Treatment of the sample: therapeutic diphenylcyclopropenone sensitization with weekly scalp DPC. The sequence derives from a woman aged 45-65 years with alopecia areata. Some clones in this sample may be carry-over from other donors' samples. The source material was whole blood, sampled in connection with sensitization to the hapten diphenylcyclopropenone (DPC).

Here the CDR3 reads CATSPSGSTPWYGYTF. The CDR3 nucleotides are TGTGCCACCAGCCCGTCCGGGTCCACCCCGTGGTATGGCTACACCTTC. This chain joins TRBV15 and TRBJ1-2; D is undetermined. Germline-derived CDR1 and CDR2 are LNHNV and YYDKDF (reference sequence). The V gene lost 5 bases and the J gene lost 5 bases, with 21 bases spanning the gap. The CDR3 has 16 residues.